This T cell receptor beta chain was sequenced during a study of beta chain features in type 1 diabetes. The germline gives CDR1 KGHSH, CDR2 LQKENI. V was cut by 1 base and J by 8 bases, with 9 bases left in between. This CDR3 region has 13 residues. For this clone: Its antigen is not known.

TCRB transcripts that were expressed got sequenced, as all of the isolated RNA had been reverse transcribed. Clones were read by immunoSEQ multiplex PCR, and TCRdb kept only the in-frame ones, dropping some. Of about 260,000 clones listed, 68% are singletons. Every sorted population was more than 95% pure. Whole-study results and caveats: Researchers reported that naive, central memory and Treg TCRB repertoires appeared more similar in patients than in healthy donors.

Source material: naive CD4+ T cells from blood. J is TRBJ2-1 and V is TRBV18; D perhaps matches TRBD2 (7 bases). The sequence derives from a man aged 25 to 40 in good health. DNA of the CDR3: TGTGCCAGCTCACCACGGGGGGGCGATGAGCAGTTCTTC. Residues: CASSPRGGDEQFF. The whole variable domain, remainder taken from reference TRBV18 and TRBJ2-1, is NAGVMQNPRHLVRRRGQEARLRCSPMKGHSHVYWYRQLPEEGLKFMVYLQKENIIDESGMPKERFSAEFPKEGPSILRIQQVVRGDSAAYFCASSPRGGDEQFFGPGTRLTVL.